Listed below are T cell receptor beta chains from one sample, sequenced in a study of PD-1 blockade in classical Hodgkin lymphoma. The method was immunoSEQ multiplex PCR; TCRdb's version includes in-frame clones alone and lacks a portion of them. The sample lists over 15,000 clones, approximately 62% occurring once. This specimen consisted of peripheral blood mononuclear cells (PBMCs), obtained before the fourth cycle of nivolumab. All receptors come from a human donor with classical Hodgkin lymphoma. The CDR3 runs from the conserved cysteine through the conserved F or W. D genes are given only for firm matches. Part of the rows lack a size; the others show once, few, many or a class for expanded clones.

d_gene | abundance | j_gene | v_gene | CDR3nt | CDR3aa
TRBD2 | NA | TRBJ2-3 | TRBV5-1 | TGCGCCAGCAGCTTGAAGCGGGGTGGGGATACGCAGTATTTT | CASSLKRGGDTQYF
NA | NA | TRBJ2-1 | TRBV7-9 | TGTGCCAGCAGCTCACACTTTACCGGGACCGATGAGCAGTTCTTC | CASSSHFTGTDEQFF
TRBD2 | NA | TRBJ2-3 | TRBV11-2 | TGTGCCAGCAGCTTAATAGCGGGAGTCGGCACAGATACGCAGTATTTT | CASSLIAGVGTDTQYF
TRBD2 | NA | TRBJ2-2 | TRBV6-6 | TGTGCCAGCAGCCACGGGGGGAGGCGAACCGGGGAGCTGTTTTTT | CASSHGGRRTGELFF
NA | NA | TRBJ2-7 | TRBV5-1 | TGCGCCAGCAGCCCTGACAGTTACGAGCAGTACTTC | CASSPDSYEQYF
NA | NA | TRBJ1-2 | TRBV5-5 | TGTGCCAGCAGCTACCTGGGCCCAGCCTCCTATGGCTACACCTTC | CASSYLGPASYGYTF
TRBD1 | few | TRBJ2-1 | TRBV7-8 | TGTGCCAGCAGGAAAGGGGGCCAGGGGGCGTTTGAGCAGTTCTTC | CASRKGGQGAFEQFF
NA | NA | TRBJ2-7 | TRBV7-2 | TGTGCCAGCAGCGGGCGGAGGGCCCCGAACGAGCAGTACTTC | CASSGRRAPNEQYF
NA | NA | TRBJ2-7 | TRBV7-9 | TGTGCCAGCAGCTTACCCGGGACCCCCGTGCAGTACTTC | CASSLPGTPVQYF
TRBD1 | NA | TRBJ1-4 | TRBV7-9 | TGTGCCAGCAGCTTAGCGGGAAGGGGGCACGAAAAACTGTTTTTT | CASSLAGRGHEKLFF
NA | NA | TRBJ2-1 | TRBV10-3 | TGTGCCATCAGTGAAGGGCTCTCCAATGAGCAGTTCTTC | CAISEGLSNEQFF
NA | few | TRBJ2-7 | TRBV4-1 | TGCGCCAGTTCAATAGAGCCGCCAACCGGGACTGTAGCCTACGAGCAGTACTTC | CASSIEPPTGTVAYEQYF
TRBD1 | NA | TRBJ2-7 | TRBV19 | TGTGTCAGTAGTATAGGACAGGGGTCCTACGAGCAGTACTTC | CVSSIGQGSYEQYF
TRBD2 | NA | TRBJ2-1 | TRBV19 | TGTGCCAGTAGTATAGTGCCTAGCGGGACCTACAATGAGCAGTTCTTC | CASSIVPSGTYNEQFF
NA | few | TRBJ2-2 | TRBV10-3 | TGTGCCATCAGTGATCTGAACACCGGGGAGCTGTTTTTT | CAISDLNTGELFF
TRBD2 | NA | TRBJ2-3 | TRBV4-1 | TGCGCCAGCAGCCACCCTAGCGGGAGTAGAGATACGCAGTATTTT | CASSHPSGSRDTQYF
NA | NA | TRBJ2-3 | TRBV9 | TGTGCCAGCAGCGTAGTTGGTAGTGCAGATACGCAGTATTTT | CASSVVGSADTQYF
TRBD1 | few | TRBJ2-7 | TRBV27 | TGTGCCAGCAGCCCACTCCTGGGACAGGGATACGAGCAGTACTTC | CASSPLLGQGYEQYF
NA | few | TRBJ2-2 | TRBV5-1 | TGCGCCAGCAGCTTGGCCGGTCTAGAGTGGGACACCGGGGAGCTGTTTTTT | CASSLAGLEWDTGELFF
NA | NA | TRBJ1-1 | TRBV28 | TGTGCCAGCAGTTTATCTGGGAACACTGAAGCTTTCTTT | CASSLSGNTEAFF
NA | NA | TRBJ1-6 | TRBV14 | TGTGCCAGCAGCCTCGGTTCCTATAATTCACCCCTCCACTTT | CASSLGSYNSPLHF
NA | NA | TRBJ1-5 | TRBV7-8 | TGTGCCAGCAGCTTAGCGCGACAGGCAAATCAGCCCCAGCATTTT | CASSLARQANQPQHF
TRBD1 | NA | TRBJ1-3 | TRBV6-1 | TGTGCCAGCAGTGGTACAGGGGGTCTTGGAAACACCATATATTTT | CASSGTGGLGNTIYF
NA | medium-sized | TRBJ2-3 | TRBV7-9 | TGTGCCAGCAGCTACCCTCGAGGCGGGGCTAGCACAGATACGCAGTATTTT | CASSYPRGGASTDTQYF
TRBD2 | NA | TRBJ2-7 | TRBV7-2 | TGTGCCAGCAGCTTAGTAGCGGGAGGGCCGAGCTCCTACGAGCAGTACTTC | CASSLVAGGPSSYEQYF
NA | once | TRBJ2-3 | TRBV5-1 | TGCGCCAGCAGCTTCCGGCGCGGGCCCACAGATACGCAGTATTTT | CASSFRRGPTDTQYF
NA | NA | TRBJ2-7 | TRBV27 | TGTGCCAGCAGTTGGGCCTACGAGCAGTACTTC | CASSWAYEQYF
NA | NA | TRBJ1-4 | TRBV5-4 | TGTGCCAGCAGCTTAGGAGGGTGGAATGAAAAACTGTTTTTT | CASSLGGWNEKLFF
NA | NA | TRBJ2-1 | TRBV25-1 | TGTGCCAGCAGAGGTCAGGGCCACAATGAGCAGTTCTTC | CASRGQGHNEQFF